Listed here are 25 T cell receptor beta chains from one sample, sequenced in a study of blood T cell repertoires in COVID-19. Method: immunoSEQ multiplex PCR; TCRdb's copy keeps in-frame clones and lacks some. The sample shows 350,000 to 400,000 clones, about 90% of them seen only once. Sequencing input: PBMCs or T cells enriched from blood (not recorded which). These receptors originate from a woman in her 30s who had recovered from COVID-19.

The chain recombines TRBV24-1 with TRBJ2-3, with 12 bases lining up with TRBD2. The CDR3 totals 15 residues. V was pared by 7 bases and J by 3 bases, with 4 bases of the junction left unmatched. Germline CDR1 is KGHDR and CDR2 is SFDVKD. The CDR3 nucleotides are TGTGCCACCAGGTCGACTAGCGGGAGTACAGATACGCAGTATTTT. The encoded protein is CATRSTSGSTDTQYF.

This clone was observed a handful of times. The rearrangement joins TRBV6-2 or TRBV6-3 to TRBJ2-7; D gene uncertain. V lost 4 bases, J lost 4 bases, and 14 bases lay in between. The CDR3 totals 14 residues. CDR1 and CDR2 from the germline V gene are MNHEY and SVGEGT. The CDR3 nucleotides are TGTGCCAGCAGTTCCCCCACCCTGAGATACGAGCAGTACTTC. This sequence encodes CASSSPTLRYEQYF.

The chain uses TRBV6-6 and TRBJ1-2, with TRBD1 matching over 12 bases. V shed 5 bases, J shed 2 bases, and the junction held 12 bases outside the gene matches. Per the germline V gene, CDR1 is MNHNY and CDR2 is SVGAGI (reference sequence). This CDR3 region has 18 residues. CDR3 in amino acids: CASSRTGTGGTGNYGYTF. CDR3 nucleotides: TGTGCCAGCAGTCGAACCGGGACAGGGGGCACTGGGAACTATGGCTACACCTTC.

CDR3 sequence (DNA): TGTGCCAGCTCACCATTCGGACAGGGGGCAACCGGGGAGCTGTTTTTT. Its protein product is CASSPFGQGATGELFF. The chain couples TRBV18 to TRBJ2-2, with 11 bases fitting TRBD1. Germline V lookup: CDR1 KGHSH, CDR2 LQKENI. V lost 2 bases, J lost 5 bases, and 4 bases stayed unmatched. CDR3 size: 16 residues.

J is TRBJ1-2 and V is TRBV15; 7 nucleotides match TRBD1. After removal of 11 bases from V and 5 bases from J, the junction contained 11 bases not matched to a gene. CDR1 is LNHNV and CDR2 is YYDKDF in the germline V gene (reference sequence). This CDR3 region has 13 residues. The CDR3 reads CAEDRPTSYGYTF. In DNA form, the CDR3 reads TGTGCCGAGGACAGGCCCACTTCATATGGCTACACCTTC. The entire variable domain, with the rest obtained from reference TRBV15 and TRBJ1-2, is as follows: DAMVIQNPRYQVTQFGKPVTLSCSQTLNHNVMYWYQQKSSQAPKLLFHYYDKDFNNEADTPDNFQSRRPNTSFCFLDIRSPGLGDTAMYLCAEDRPTSYGYTFGSGTRLTVV.

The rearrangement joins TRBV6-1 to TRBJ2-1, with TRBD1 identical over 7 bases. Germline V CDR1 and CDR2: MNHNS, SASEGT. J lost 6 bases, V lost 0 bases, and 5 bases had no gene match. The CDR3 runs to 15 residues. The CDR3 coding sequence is TGTGCCAGCAGTGAAGCGATTGCAGGGGGCAATGAGCAGTTCTTC. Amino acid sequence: CASSEAIAGGNEQFF.

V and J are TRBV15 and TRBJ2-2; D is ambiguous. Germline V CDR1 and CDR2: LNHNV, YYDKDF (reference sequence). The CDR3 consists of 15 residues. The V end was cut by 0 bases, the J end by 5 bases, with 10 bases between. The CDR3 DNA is TGTGCCACCAGCAGAGACCTAGGAGTTACCGGGGAGCTGTTTTTT. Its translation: CATSRDLGVTGELFF.

The CDR3 region has the DNA TGCGCCAGCAGCCAAGATACGGTAGGGCAGGGGACTGAAGCTTTCTTT. Encoded protein: CASSQDTVGQGTEAFF. This chain connects TRBV4-3 to TRBJ1-1; D is possibly TRBD1 (6 bases). The CDR3 loop spans 16 amino acids. CDR1 and CDR2 from the germline V gene are LGHNA and YSLEER. Between the trimmed V and J ends, which lost 0 bases and 5 bases, there was a span of 16 bases.

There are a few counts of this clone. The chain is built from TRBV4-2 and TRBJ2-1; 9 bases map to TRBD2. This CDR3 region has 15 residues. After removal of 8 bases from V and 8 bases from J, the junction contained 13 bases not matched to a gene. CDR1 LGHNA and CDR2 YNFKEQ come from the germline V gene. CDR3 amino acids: CASYSFSGGPDEQFF. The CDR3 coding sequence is TGTGCCAGCTATTCGTTCAGCGGGGGGCCCGATGAGCAGTTCTTC.

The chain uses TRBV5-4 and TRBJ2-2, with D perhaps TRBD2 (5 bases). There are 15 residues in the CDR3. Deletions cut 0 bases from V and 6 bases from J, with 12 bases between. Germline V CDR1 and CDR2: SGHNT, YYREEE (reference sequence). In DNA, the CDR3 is TGTGCCAGCAGCTTGGAACAATTCGGGGCCGGGGAGCTGTTTTTT. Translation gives CASSLEQFGAGELFF.

Here the CDR3 reads CASSDGSSEQPQHF. The CDR3 DNA is TGTGCCAGCAGTGATGGGTCGTCGGAGCAGCCCCAGCATTTT. V and J are TRBV25-1 and TRBJ1-5; D ambiguous. Per germline, CDR1 MGHDK and CDR2 SYGVNS. Trimming removed 3 bases at V and 7 bases at J, with 13 bases between. The CDR3 has 14 amino acids.

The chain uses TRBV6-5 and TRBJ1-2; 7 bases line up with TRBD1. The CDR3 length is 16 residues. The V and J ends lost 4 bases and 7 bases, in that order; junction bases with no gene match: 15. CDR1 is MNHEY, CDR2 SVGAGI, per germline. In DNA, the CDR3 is TGTGCCAGCAGTTCCCGGGACAGCCCCTTGTTGAGTGGCTACACCTTC. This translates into CASSSRDSPLLSGYTF.

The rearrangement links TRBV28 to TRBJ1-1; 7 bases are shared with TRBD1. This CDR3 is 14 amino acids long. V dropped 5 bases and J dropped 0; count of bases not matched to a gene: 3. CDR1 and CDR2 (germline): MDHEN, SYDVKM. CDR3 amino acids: CASSNRGLNTEAFF. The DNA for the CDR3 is TGTGCCAGCAGTAACAGGGGCCTGAACACTGAAGCTTTCTTT. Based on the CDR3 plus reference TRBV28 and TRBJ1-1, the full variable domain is DVKVTQSSRYLVKRTGEKVFLECVQDMDHENMFWYRQDPGLGLRLIYFSYDVKMKEKGDIPEGYSVSREKKERFSLILESASTNQTSMYLCASSNRGLNTEAFFGQGTRLTVV.

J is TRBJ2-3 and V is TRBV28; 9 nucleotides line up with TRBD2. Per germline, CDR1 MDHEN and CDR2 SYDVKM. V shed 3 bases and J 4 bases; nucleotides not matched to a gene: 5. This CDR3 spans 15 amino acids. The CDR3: CASSFGSGRADTQYF. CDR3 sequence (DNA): TGTGCCAGCAGTTTTGGTAGCGGGAGAGCAGATACGCAGTATTTT.

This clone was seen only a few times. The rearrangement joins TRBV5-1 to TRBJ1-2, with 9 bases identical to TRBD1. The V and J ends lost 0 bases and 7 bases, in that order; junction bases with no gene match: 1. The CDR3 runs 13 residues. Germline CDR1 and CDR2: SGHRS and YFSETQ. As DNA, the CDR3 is TGCGCCAGCAGCTTGGACAGGGGGCCTGGCTACACCTTC. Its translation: CASSLDRGPGYTF. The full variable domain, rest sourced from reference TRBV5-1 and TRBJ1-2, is KAGVTQTPRYLIKTRGQQVTLSCSPISGHRSVSWYQQTPGQGLQFLFEYFSETQRNKGNFPGRFSGRQFSNSRSEMNVSTLELGDSALYLCASSLDRGPGYTFGSGTRLTVV.

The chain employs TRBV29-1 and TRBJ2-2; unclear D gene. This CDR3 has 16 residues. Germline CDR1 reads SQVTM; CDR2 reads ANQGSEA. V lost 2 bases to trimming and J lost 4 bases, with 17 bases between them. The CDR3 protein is CSVENQFSLCTGELFF. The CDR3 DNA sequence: TGCAGCGTTGAAAACCAATTTTCACTATGCACCGGGGAGCTGTTTTTT.

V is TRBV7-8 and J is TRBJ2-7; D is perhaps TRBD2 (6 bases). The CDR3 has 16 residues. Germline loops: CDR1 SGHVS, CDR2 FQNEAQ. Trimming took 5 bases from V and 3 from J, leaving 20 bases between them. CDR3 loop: CASSQGTHRGNYEQYF. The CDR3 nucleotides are TGTGCCAGCAGCCAAGGGACTCACCGAGGGAACTACGAGCAGTACTTC. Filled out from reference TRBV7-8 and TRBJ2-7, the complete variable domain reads GAGVSQSPRYKVAKRGQDVALRCDPISGHVSLFWYQQALGQGPEFLTYFQNEAQLDKSGLPSDRFFAERPEGSVSTLKIQRTQQEDSAVYLCASSQGTHRGNYEQYFGPGTRLTVT.

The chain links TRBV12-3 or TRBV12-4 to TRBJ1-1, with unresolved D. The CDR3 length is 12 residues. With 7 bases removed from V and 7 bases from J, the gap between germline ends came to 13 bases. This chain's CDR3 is CASTVRENEAFF. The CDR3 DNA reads TGTGCCAGCACCGTTCGGGAGAATGAAGCTTTCTTT.

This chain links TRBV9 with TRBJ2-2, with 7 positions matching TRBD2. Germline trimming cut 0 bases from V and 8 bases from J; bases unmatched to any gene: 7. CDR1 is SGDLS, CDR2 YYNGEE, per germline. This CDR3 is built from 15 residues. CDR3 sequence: CASSVGASGEGELFF. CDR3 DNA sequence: TGTGCCAGCAGCGTAGGGGCTAGCGGAGAAGGGGAGCTGTTTTTT.

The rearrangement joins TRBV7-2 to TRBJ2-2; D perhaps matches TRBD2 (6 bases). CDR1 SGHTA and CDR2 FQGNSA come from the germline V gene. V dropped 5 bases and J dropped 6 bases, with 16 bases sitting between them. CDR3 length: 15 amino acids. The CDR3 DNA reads TGTGCCAGCAGCAAGCGGGCTACCACCCCCGGGGAGCTGTTTTTT. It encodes CASSKRATTPGELFF.

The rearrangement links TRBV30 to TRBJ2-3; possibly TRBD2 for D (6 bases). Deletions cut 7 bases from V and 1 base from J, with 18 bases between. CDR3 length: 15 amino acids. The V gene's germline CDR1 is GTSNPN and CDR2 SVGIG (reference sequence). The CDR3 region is CASSLGVAGTDTQYF. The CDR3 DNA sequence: TGTGCCTCCTCGCTCGGGGTAGCGGGCACAGATACGCAGTATTTT.

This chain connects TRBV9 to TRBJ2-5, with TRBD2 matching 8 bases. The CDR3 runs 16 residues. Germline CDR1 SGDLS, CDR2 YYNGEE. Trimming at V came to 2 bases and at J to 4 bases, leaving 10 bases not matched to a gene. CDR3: CASSVRRGGPLETQYF. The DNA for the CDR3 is TGTGCCAGCAGCGTTCGACGCGGGGGGCCCCTAGAGACCCAGTACTTC.

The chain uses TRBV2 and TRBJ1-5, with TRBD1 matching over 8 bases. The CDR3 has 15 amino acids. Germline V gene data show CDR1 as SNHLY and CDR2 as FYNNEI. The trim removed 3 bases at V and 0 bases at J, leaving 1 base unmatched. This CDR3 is CASSDRGPSNQPQHF. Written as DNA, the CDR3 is TGTGCCAGCAGTGACAGGGGGCCTAGCAATCAGCCCCAGCATTTT. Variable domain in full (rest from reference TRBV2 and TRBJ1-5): EPEVTQTPSHQVTQMGQEVILRCVPISNHLYFYWYRQILGQKVEFLVSFYNNEISEKSEIFDDQFSVERPDGSNFTLKIRSTKLEDSAMYFCASSDRGPSNQPQHFGDGTRLSIL.

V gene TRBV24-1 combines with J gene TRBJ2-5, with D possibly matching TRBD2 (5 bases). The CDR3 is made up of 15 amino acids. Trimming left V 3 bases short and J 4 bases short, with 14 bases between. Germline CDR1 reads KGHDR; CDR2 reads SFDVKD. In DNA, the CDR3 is TGTGCCACCAGTGATGGGCCTAGAGGGCGAGAGACCCAGTACTTC. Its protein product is CATSDGPRGRETQYF.

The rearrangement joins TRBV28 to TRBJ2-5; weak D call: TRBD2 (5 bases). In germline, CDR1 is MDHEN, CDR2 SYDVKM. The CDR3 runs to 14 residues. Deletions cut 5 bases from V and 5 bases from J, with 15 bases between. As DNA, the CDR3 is TGTGCCAGCAGTAAAGGCGGGCCCGGGGAGACCCAGTACTTC. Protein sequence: CASSKGGPGETQYF.